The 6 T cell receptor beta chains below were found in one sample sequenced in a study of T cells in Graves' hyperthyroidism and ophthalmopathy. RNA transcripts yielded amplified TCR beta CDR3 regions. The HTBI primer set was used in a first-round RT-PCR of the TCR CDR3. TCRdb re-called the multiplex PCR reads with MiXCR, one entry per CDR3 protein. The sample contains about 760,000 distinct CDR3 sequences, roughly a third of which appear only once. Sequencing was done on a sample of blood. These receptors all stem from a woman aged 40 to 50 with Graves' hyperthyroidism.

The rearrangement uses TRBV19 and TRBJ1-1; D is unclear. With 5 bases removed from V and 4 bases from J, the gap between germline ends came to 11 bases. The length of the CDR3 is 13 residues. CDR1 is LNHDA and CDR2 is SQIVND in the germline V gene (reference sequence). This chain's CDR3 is CASSPRTFTEAFF. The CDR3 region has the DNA TGTGCCAGTAGTCCCAGGACCTTCACTGAAGCTTTCTTT.

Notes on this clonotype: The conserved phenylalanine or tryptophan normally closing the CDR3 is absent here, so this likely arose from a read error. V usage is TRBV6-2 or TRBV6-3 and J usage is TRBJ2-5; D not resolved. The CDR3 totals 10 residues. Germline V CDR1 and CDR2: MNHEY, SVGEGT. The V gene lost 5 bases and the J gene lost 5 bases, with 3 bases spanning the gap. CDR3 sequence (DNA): TGTGCCAGCAGTGTGGAGACCCAGTACTTG. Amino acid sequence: CASSVETQYL.

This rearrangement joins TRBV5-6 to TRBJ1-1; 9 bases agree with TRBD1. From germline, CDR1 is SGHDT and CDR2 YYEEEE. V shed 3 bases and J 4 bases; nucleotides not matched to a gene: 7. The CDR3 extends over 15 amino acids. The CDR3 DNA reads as TGTGCCAGCAGCTCAGAAGACAGGGGGATCACTGAAGCTTTCTTT. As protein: CASSSEDRGITEAFF.

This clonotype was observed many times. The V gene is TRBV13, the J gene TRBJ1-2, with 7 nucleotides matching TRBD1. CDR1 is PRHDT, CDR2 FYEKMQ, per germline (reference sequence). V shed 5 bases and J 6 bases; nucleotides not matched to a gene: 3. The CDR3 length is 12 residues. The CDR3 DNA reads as TGTGCCAGCAGCCCGCAGGGGGATGGCTACACCTTC. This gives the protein CASSPQGDGYTF.

In DNA form, the CDR3 reads TGTGCCACCCGCCGGGACAGACAAGAGACCCAGTACTTC. Protein: CATRRDRQETQYF. V usage is TRBV15 and J usage is TRBJ2-5; 7 bases are shared with TRBD1. This CDR3 has 13 amino acids. The germline V gene encodes CDR1 LNHNV and CDR2 YYDKDF (reference sequence). The V and J ends lost 8 bases and 2 bases, in that order; junction bases with no gene match: 5. The full variable domain, rest sourced from reference TRBV15 and TRBJ2-5, is DAMVIQNPRYQVTQFGKPVTLSCSQTLNHNVMYWYQQKSSQAPKLLFHYYDKDFNNEADTPDNFQSRRPNTSFCFLDIRSPGLGDTAMYLCATRRDRQETQYFGPGTRLLVL.

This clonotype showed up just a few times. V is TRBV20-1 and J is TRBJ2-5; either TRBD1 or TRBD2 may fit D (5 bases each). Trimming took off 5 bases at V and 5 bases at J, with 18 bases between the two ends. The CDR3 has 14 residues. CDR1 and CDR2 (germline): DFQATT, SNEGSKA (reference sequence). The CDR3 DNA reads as TGCAGTGCTGAAAGGGACCCCGCGGAGGAGACCCAGTACTTC. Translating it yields CSAERDPAEETQYF.